What follows are 15 T cell receptor beta chains derived from one specimen sequenced in a study of patients and donors after allogeneic stem cell transplantation. Using its own MiXCR run on the RT-PCR reads, TCRdb lists one record per CDR3 protein. The sample has tens of thousands of distinct CDR3 sequences, 29% seen once. Source material: blood, either unsorted or a sorted T cell fraction (not recorded which). The receptors were sampled from a human donor who was either an allogeneic HSCT recipient or a stem cell or donor lymphocyte infusion donor (not recorded which). It is not recorded whose cells these are; they may come from a transplant donor.

This clonotype was seen more than once but under ten times. V and J are TRBV6-2 or TRBV6-3 and TRBJ1-1, with a weak D call TRBD1 (6 bases). Trimming took 7 bases from V and 5 from J, leaving 17 bases between them. Per the germline V gene, CDR1 is MNHEY and CDR2 is SVGEGT. The CDR3 is 14 residues long. The CDR3 sequence: CASTPEGRGTEAFF. The CDR3 DNA follows: TGTGCCAGCACTCCCGAGGGCAGGGGAACTGAAGCTTTCTTT.

The chain joins TRBV12-3 or TRBV12-4 to TRBJ1-5; no definite D call. The CDR3 sequence is 13 residues long. Between the trimmed V and J ends, which lost 3 bases and 2 bases, there was a span of 5 bases. The CDR3 DNA sequence: TGTGCCAGCAGTTTGGTGGGCAATCAGCCCCAGCATTTT. Protein: CASSLVGNQPQHF.

J is TRBJ1-1 and V is TRBV7-9; maybe TRBD1 (5 bases). V was pared by 5 bases and J by 2 bases, with 18 bases between. The V gene's germline CDR1 is SEHNR and CDR2 FQNEAQ (reference sequence). The CDR3 totals 16 residues. CDR3 sequence reads: CASSPPFSGPNTEAFF. In DNA, the CDR3 is TGTGCCAGCAGCCCACCTTTTTCAGGGCCTAACACTGAAGCTTTCTTT.

This rearrangement joins TRBV7-8 to TRBJ1-2, with no clear D. Trimming shortened V by 8 bases and J by 2 bases, and 3 bases separated the two germline ends. The CDR3 contains 10 residues. Per germline, CDR1 SGHVS and CDR2 FQNEAQ. CDR3 amino acids: CASGNYGYTF. In nucleotides, the CDR3 is TGTGCCAGCGGGAACTATGGCTACACCTTC. Filled out from reference TRBV7-8 and TRBJ1-2, the complete variable domain reads GAGVSQSPRYKVAKRGQDVALRCDPISGHVSLFWYQQALGQGPEFLTYFQNEAQLDKSGLPSDRFFAERPEGSVSTLKIQRTQQEDSAVYLCASGNYGYTFGSGTRLTVV.

In this sample, this clonotype turned up a few times. The chain employs TRBV5-1 and TRBJ2-1; 11 positions agree with TRBD2. CDR1 is SGHRS and CDR2 is YFSETQ in the germline V gene. J gave up 5 bases and V 0 bases, and 4 bases lay outside the gene matches. CDR3 length equals 16 residues. CDR3 coding DNA: TGCGCCAGCAGCTTGGAGGCTAGCGGGGGGAACAATGAGCAGTTCTTC. This translates into CASSLEASGGNNEQFF.

V is TRBV7-9 and J is TRBJ2-2, with D possibly being TRBD1 (5 bases). From germline, CDR1 is SEHNR and CDR2 FQNEAQ (reference sequence). The ends were cut back, 3 bases at V and 7 bases at J, with 6 bases in the middle. The CDR3 is 12 amino acids. CDR3 region: CASSLGRGELFF. The CDR3 region has the DNA TGTGCCAGCAGCTTGGGGCGCGGGGAGCTGTTTTTT.

In DNA form, the CDR3 reads TGTGCCAGCAGCTTCGGGCCACAGTCCTACGAGCAGTACTTC. Translating gives CASSFGPQSYEQYF. This chain uses TRBV7-3 with TRBJ2-7; D uncertain. The CDR3 is 14 amino acids. The V and J ends lost 3 bases and 1 base respectively, with 10 bases between them. The germline gives CDR1 SGHTA, CDR2 FQGTGA.

This chain links TRBV7-9 with TRBJ2-7; 8 bases match TRBD1. The CDR3 sequence is 12 residues long. The V gene end was trimmed by 1 base and the J gene end by 9 bases; junction bases not matched to a gene: 2. Germline CDR1 reads SEHNR; CDR2 reads FQNEAQ (reference sequence). CDR3 loop: CASSLEGTGQYV. CDR3 nucleotides: TGTGCCAGCAGCTTAGAGGGGACAGGGCAGTACGTC.

This clonotype was detected a few times. The chain links TRBV12-3 or TRBV12-4 to TRBJ2-5; D perhaps matches TRBD2 (6 bases). The CDR3 covers 13 residues. Trimming removed 5 bases at V and 0 bases at J, with 7 bases between. The CDR3 region has the DNA TGTGCCAGCAGTCGGACTAACCAAGAGACCCAGTACTTC. Its protein product is CASSRTNQETQYF.

V gene TRBV18 combines with J gene TRBJ1-2; TRBD1 is a possible D gene (6 bases). Germline assignment: CDR1 KGHSH and CDR2 LQKENI. This CDR3 has 13 residues. The germline V and J ends were trimmed by 5 bases and 3 bases, with 10 bases remaining between them. CDR3 sequence: CASSVNRDYGYTF. CDR3 sequence (DNA): TGTGCCAGCTCAGTAAACAGGGACTATGGCTACACCTTC.

The chain uses TRBV9 and TRBJ1-6; TRBD1 matches 7 bases. Unmatched junction bases numbered 8, after V lost 4 bases and J lost 7 bases. The CDR3 runs to 15 residues. Germline assignment: CDR1 SGDLS and CDR2 YYNGEE. DNA for the CDR3: TGTGCCAGCAGCCTCCGGACAGGCTTCAATTCACCCCTCCACTTT. This codes for CASSLRTGFNSPLHF. The full variable domain, with the rest looked up from reference TRBV9 and TRBJ1-6, is DSGVTQTPKHLITATGQRVTLRCSPRSGDLSVYWYQQSLDQGLQFLIQYYNGEERAKGNILERFSAQQFPDLHSELNLSSLELGDSALYFCASSLRTGFNSPLHFGNGTRLTVT.

This clonotype turned up a few times. CDR3 loop: CASSRDRGRGYTF. Here the CDR3 DNA reads TGTGCCAGCAGCCGGGACAGGGGTCGAGGCTACACCTTC. V and J are TRBV12-3 or TRBV12-4 and TRBJ1-2; TRBD1 agrees at 10 bases. Unmatched junction bases numbered 6, after V lost 6 bases and J lost 8 bases. The CDR3 contains 13 residues.

This chain connects TRBV7-3 to TRBJ2-3; tentative D call: TRBD1 (6 bases). Trimming shortened V by 2 bases and J by 1 base, and 10 bases separated the two germline ends. In germline, CDR1 is SGHTA, CDR2 FQGTGA. The CDR3 covers 15 residues. CDR3 nucleotide sequence: TGTGCCAGCAGCTTAGAAGGGGGTGGCACAGATACGCAGTATTTT. It translates to CASSLEGGGTDTQYF.

The CDR3 nucleotides read TGTGCCAGCAGCGTAGAAGCGACTGACTATGGCTACACCTTC. Its protein is CASSVEATDYGYTF. This chain joins TRBV9 and TRBJ1-2; D is undetermined. There are 14 residues in the CDR3. Between the trimmed V and J ends, which lost 0 bases and 3 bases, there was a span of 9 bases. CDR1 and CDR2 from the germline V gene are SGDLS and YYNGEE.

This clonotype appeared many times. The chain has TRBV7-2 and TRBJ1-3; D remains ambiguous. Trimming shortened V by 3 bases and J by 0 bases, and 6 bases separated the two germline ends. The CDR3 has 14 residues. The germline V gene encodes CDR1 SGHTA and CDR2 FQGNSA. CDR3: CASSLGNSGNTIYF. The CDR3 coding sequence is TGTGCCAGCAGCTTGGGAAACTCTGGAAACACCATATATTTT. Filled out from reference TRBV7-2 and TRBJ1-3, the complete variable domain reads GAGVSQSPSNKVTEKGKDVELRCDPISGHTALYWYRQSLGQGLEFLIYFQGNSAPDKSGLPSDRFSAERTGGSVSTLTIQRTQQEDSAVYLCASSLGNSGNTIYFGEGSWLTVV.